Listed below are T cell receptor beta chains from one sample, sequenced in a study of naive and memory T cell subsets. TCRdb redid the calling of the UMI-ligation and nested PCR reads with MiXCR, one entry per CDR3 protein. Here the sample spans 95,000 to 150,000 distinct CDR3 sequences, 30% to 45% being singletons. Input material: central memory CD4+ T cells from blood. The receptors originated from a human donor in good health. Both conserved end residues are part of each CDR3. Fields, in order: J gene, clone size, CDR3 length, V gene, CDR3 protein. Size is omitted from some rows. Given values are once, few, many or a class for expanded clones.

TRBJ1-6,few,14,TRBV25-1,CASSGGRFRSPLHF
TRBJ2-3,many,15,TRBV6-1,CASSEQHGVTDTQYF
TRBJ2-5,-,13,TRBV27,CASHPVGVKTQYF
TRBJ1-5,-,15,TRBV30,CAWSVLGGFNQPQHF
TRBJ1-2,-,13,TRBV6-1,CASSELQGHRVTF
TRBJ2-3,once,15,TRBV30,CAWTLSGGNTDTQYF
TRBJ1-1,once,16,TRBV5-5,CASSPRQNRMNTEAFF
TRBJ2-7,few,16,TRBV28,CASSLPPGGRAYEQYF
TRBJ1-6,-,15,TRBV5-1,CASSLTGTGGAPLHF
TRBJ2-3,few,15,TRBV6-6,CASSYGAGGLDTQYF
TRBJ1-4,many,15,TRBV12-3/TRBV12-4,CASSLGGAGNEKLFF
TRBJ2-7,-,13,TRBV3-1,CASSQVRSYEQYF
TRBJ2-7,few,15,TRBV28,CASSSPAGGSGEQYF
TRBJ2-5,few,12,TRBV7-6,CASSYNRETQYF
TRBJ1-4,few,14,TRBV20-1,CSAKPGQGPGKLFF
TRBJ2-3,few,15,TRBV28,CASSLPNQGTDTQYF
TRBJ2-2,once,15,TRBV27,CASSPLADISGELFF
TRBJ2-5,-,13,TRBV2,CASSDNSQETQYF
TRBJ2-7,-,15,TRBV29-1,CSVSPIGREGVGQYF
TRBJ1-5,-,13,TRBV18,CASSPPGGWPQHF
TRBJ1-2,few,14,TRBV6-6,CASSYVEGASGYTF
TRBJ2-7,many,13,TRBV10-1,CASSPSGTYEQYF
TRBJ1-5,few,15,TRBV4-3,CASSQEGVGHQPQHF
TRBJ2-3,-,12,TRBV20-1,CSARGPTDTQYF
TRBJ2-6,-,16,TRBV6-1,CASSPYGFSGANVLTF
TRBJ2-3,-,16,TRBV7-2,CASSLVASGRTDTQYF
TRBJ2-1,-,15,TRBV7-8,CAIREGEGPYNEQFF
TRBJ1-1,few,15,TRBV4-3,CASSQEHGRETEAFF
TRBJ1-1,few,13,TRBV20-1,CSAGTGLEAVAFF
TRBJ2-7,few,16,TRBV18,CASSPVLLRSSYEQYF
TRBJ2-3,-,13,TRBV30,CAWSVHGADTQYF
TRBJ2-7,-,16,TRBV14,CASSQDRARSSYEQYF
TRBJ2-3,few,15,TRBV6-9,CASSYPGGSLDTQYF
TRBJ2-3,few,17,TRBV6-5,CASSYSRGWSGTDTQYF
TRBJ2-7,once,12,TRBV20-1,CSAGTQSYEQYF
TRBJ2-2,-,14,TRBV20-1,CSAKREVDTGELFF
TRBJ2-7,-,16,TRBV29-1,CSVGATSGGSSYEQYF
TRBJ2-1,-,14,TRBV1,CTIKAGGPFPEQFF